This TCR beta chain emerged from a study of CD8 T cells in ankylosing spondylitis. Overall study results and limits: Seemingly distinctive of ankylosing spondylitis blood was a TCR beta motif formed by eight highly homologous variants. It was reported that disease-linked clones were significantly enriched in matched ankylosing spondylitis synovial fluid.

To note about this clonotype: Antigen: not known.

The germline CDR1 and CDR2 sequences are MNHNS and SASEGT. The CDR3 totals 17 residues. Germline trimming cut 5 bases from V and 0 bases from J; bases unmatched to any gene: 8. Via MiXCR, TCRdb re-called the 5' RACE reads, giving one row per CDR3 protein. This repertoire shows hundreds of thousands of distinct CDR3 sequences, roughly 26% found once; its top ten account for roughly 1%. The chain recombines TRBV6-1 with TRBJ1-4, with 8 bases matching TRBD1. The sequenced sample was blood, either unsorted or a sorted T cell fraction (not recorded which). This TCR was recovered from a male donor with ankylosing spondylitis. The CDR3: CASSRQGNLATNEKLFF. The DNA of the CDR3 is TGTGCCAGCAGTAGACAGGGGAATCTTGCAACTAATGAAAAACTGTTTTTT.